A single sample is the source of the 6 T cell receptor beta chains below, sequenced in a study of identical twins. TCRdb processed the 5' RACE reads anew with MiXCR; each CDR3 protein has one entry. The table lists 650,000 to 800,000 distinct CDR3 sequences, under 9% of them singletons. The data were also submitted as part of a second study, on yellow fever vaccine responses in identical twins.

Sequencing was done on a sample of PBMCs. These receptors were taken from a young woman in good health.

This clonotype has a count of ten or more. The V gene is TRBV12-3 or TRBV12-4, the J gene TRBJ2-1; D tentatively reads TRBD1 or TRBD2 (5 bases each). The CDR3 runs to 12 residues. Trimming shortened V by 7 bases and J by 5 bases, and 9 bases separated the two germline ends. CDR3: CASTGPHNEQFF. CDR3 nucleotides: TGTGCCAGCACGGGACCACACAATGAGCAGTTCTTC.

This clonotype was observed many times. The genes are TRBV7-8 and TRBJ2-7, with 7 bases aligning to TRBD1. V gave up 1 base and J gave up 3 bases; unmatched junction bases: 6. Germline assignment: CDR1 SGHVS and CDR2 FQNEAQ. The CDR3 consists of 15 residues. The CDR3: CASSLGTGPNYEQYF. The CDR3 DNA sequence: TGTGCCAGCAGCTTAGGGACAGGTCCGAACTACGAGCAGTACTTC. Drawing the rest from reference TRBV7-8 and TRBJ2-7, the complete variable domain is GAGVSQSPRYKVAKRGQDVALRCDPISGHVSLFWYQQALGQGPEFLTYFQNEAQLDKSGLPSDRFFAERPEGSVSTLKIQRTQQEDSAVYLCASSLGTGPNYEQYFGPGTRLTVT.

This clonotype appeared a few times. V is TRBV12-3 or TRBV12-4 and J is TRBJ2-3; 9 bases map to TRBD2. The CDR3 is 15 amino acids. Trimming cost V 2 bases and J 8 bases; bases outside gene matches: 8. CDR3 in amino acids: CASSLRRGGGGTQYF. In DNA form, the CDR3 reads TGTGCCAGCAGTTTACGGCGGGGGGGCGGTGGTACGCAGTATTTT.

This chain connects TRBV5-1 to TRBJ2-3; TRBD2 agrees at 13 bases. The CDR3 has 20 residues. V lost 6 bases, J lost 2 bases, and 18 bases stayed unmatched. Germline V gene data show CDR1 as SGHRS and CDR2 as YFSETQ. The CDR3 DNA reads TGCGCCAGCAAGGATCCATATGCGACTAGCGGGGGGCTAATCACAGATACGCAGTATTTT. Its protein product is CASKDPYATSGGLITDTQYF.

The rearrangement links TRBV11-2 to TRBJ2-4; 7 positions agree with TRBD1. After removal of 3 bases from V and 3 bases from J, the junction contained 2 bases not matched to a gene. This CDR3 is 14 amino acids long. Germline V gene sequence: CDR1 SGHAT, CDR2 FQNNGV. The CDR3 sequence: CASSFRDSKNIQYF. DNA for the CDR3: TGTGCCAGCAGCTTCCGGGACAGCAAAAACATTCAGTACTTC.

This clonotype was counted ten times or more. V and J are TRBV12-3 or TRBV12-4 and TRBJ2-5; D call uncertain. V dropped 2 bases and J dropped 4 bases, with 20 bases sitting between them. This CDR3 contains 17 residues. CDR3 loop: CASSLSVQEGYGETQYF. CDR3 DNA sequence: TGTGCCAGCAGTTTATCTGTTCAGGAAGGGTACGGAGAGACCCAGTACTTC.